This T cell receptor (beta chain) was identified during a study of identical twins. Overall study findings and caveats: The conclusions drew on cross-sectional statistical analysis instead of tracking the same donors. Fewer insertions were carried by abundant cord blood beta clonotypes, but none was seen in memory repertoires.

Comment on this clonotype: Its target is not known.

A universal primer binding site was introduced by template switching. The final cDNA contained unique molecular identifiers. Each CDR3 protein gets one entry after TCRdb re-called the 5' RACE reads with MiXCR. Of 1.5 million to 2 million distinct CDR3 sequences in the sample, about 31% are singletons; the top ten hold about 0.25%. The V end lost 3 bases, the J end lost 4 bases, and 15 bases lay between the germline ends. This CDR3 is built from 15 residues. Per the germline V gene, CDR1 is LGHDT and CDR2 is YNNKEL (reference sequence). Material: cord blood. The rearrangement joins TRBV3-1 to TRBJ2-5; no clear D. This TCR was recovered from a newborn girl in good health. The CDR3 spells CASSQHFVFRETQYF. In nucleotides, the CDR3 is TGTGCCAGCAGCCAGCACTTTGTGTTTAGAGAGACCCAGTACTTC.